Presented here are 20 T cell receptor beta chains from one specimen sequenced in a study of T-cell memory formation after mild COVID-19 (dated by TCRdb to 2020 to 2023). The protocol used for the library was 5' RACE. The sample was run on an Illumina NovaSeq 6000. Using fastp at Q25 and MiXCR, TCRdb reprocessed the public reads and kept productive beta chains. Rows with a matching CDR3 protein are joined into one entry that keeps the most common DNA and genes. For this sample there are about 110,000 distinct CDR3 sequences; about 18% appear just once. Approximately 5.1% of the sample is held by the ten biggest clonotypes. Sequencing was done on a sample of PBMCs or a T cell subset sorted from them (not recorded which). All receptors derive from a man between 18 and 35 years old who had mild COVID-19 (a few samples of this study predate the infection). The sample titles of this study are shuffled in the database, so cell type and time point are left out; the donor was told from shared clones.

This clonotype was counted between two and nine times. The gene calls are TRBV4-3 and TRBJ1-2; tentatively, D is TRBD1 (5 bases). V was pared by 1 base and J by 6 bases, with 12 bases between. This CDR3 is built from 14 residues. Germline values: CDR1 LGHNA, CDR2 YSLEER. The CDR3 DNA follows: TGCGCCAGCAGCCAAGTACGGGGGGTTCATGGCTACACCTTC. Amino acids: CASSQVRGVHGYTF.

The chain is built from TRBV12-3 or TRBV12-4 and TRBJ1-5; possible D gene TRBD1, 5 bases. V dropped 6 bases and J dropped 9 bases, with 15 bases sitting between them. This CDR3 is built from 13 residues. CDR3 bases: TGTGCCAGCAGGGCTGTTACGGGGGGGCCCCAGCATTTT. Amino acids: CASRAVTGGPQHF.

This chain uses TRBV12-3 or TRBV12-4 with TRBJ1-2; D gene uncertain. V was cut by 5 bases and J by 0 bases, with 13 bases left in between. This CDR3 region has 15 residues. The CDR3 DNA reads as TGTGCCAGCAGTAGCCGTAGGACTACTAACTATGGCTACACCTTC. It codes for CASSSRRTTNYGYTF.

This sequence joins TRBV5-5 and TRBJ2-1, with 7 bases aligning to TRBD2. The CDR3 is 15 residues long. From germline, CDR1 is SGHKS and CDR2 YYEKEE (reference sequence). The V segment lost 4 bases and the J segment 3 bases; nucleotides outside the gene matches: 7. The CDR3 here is CASSAGTIIYNEQFF. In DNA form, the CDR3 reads TGTGCCAGCAGCGCCGGGACTATCATCTACAATGAGCAGTTCTTC.

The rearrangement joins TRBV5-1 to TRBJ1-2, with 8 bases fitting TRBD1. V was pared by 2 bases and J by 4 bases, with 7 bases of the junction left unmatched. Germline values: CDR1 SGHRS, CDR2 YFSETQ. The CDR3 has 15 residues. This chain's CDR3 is CASSFGTGASYGYTF. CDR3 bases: TGCGCCAGCAGCTTTGGGACAGGAGCCTCCTATGGCTACACCTTC.

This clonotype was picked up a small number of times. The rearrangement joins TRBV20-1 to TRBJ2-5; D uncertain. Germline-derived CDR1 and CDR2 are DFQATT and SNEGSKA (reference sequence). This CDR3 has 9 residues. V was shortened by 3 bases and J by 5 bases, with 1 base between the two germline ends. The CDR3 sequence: CSARETQYF. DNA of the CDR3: TGCAGTGCTAGGGAGACCCAGTACTTC.

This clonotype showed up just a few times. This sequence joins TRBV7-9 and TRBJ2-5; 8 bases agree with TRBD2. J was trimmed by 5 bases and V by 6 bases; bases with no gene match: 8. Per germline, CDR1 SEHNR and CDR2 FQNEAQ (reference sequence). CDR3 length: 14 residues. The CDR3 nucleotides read TGTGCCAGCAGTTCGGGACTAGTATCCGAGACCCAGTACTTC. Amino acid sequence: CASSSGLVSETQYF. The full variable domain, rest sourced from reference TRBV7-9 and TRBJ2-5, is DTGVSQNPRHKITKRGQNVTFRCDPISEHNRLYWYRQTLGQGPEFLTYFQNEAQLEKSRLLSDRFSAERPKGSFSTLEIQRTEQGDSAMYLCASSSGLVSETQYFGPGTRLLVL.

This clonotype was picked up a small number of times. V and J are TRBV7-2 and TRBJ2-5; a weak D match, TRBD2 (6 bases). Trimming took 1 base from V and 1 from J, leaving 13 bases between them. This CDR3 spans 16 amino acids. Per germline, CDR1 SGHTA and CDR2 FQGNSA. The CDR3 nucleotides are TGTGCCAGCAGCTTAGTGGCGGGGAACGCCCAAGAGACCCAGTACTTC. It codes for CASSLVAGNAQETQYF.

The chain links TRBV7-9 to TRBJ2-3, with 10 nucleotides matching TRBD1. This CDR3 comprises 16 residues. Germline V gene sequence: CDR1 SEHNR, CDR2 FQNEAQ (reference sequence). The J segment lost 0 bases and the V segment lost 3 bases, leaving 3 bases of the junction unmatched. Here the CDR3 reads CASSFGQGESTDTQYF. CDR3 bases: TGTGCCAGCAGCTTCGGACAGGGGGAGAGCACAGATACGCAGTATTTT. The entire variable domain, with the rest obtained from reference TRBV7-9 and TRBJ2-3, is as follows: DTGVSQNPRHKITKRGQNVTFRCDPISEHNRLYWYRQTLGQGPEFLTYFQNEAQLEKSRLLSDRFSAERPKGSFSTLEIQRTEQGDSAMYLCASSFGQGESTDTQYFGPGTRLTVL.

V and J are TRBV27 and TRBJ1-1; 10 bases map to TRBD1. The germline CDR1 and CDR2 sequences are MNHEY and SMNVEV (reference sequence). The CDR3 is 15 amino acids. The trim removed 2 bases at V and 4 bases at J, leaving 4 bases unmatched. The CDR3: CASSLTGQGSTEAFF. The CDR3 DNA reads TGTGCCAGCAGTTTAACGGGACAGGGGAGCACTGAAGCTTTCTTT.

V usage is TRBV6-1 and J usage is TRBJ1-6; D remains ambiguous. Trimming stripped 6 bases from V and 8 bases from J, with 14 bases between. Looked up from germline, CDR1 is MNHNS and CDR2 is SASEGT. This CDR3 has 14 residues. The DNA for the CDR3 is TGTGCCAGCAGCACCAGGAAGTCAGATTCACCCCTCCACTTT. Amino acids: CASSTRKSDSPLHF.

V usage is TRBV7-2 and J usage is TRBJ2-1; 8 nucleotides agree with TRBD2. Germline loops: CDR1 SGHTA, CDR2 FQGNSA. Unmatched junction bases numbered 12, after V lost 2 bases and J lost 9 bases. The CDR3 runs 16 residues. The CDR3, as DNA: TGTGCCAGCAGCTTACCCGGGACTAGGGGTCCCAGTGAGCAGTTCTTC. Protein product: CASSLPGTRGPSEQFF.

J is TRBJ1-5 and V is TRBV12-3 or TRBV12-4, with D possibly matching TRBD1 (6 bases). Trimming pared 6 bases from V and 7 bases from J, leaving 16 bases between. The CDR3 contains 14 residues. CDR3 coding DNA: TGTGCCAGCAGAAGGGGGGGTCTCGGCCAGCCCCAGCATTTT. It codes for CASRRGGLGQPQHF.

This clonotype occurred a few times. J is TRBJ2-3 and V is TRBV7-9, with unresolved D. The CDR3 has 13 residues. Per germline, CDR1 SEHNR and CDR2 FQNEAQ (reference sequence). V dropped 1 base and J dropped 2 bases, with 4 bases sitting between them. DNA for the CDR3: TGTGCCAGCAGCTTAGGTATCACAGATACGCAGTATTTT. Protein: CASSLGITDTQYF.

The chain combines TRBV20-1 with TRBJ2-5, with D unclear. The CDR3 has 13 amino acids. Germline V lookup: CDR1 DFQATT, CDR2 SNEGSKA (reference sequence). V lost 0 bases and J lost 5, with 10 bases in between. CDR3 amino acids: CSARDRGRETQYF. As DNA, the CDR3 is TGCAGTGCTAGAGATCGTGGGCGGGAGACCCAGTACTTC.

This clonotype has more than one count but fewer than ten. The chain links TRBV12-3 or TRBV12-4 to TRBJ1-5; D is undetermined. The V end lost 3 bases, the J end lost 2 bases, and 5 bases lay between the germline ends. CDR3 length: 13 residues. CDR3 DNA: TGTGCCAGCAGTTTGGCTGGCAATCAGCCCCAGCATTTT. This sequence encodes CASSLAGNQPQHF.

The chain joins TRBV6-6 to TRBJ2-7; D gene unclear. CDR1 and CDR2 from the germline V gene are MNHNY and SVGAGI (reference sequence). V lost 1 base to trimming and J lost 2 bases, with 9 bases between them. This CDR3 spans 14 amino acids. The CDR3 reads CASSYYGGTYEQYF. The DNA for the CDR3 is TGTGCCAGCAGTTACTACGGCGGTACCTACGAGCAGTACTTC.

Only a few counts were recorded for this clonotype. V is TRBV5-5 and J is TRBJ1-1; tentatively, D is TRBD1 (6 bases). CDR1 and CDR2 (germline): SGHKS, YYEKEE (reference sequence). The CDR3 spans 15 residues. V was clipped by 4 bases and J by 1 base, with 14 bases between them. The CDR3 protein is CASSASGDANTEAFF. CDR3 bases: TGTGCCAGCAGCGCCTCAGGGGACGCGAACACTGAAGCTTTCTTT.

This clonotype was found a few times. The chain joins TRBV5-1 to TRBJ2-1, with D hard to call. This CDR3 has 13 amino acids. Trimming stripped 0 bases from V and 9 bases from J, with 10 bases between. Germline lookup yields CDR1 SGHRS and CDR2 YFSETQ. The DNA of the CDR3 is TGCGCCAGCAGCTTGGATCTGGGCGGTGAGCAGTTCTTC. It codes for CASSLDLGGEQFF.

CDR3 region: CASSPAPGLGAFF. CDR3 bases: TGCGCCAGCAGCCCTGCCCCGGGACTAGGGGCTTTCTTT. The chain links TRBV5-1 to TRBJ1-1, with D perhaps TRBD1 (5 bases). Germline V gene sequence: CDR1 SGHRS, CDR2 YFSETQ. This CDR3 contains 13 residues. Trimming cost V 4 bases and J 11 bases, with 18 bases left between them.